This entry describes one TCR beta chain. The length of the CDR3 is 12 residues. V lost 4 bases, J lost 8 bases, and 11 bases lay in between. Germline-derived CDR1 and CDR2 are SNHLY and FYNNEI. Data came from immunoSEQ multiplex PCR; TCRdb stores just in-frame clones and leaves some out. The sample contains just over 95,000 clones, over 75% of which appear only once. These data are taken from a study of OX40 agonist ivuxolimab in advanced cancers. The overall study: The eligibility criteria allowed prior anti-PD-1, anti-PD-L1 or anti-CTLA-4 therapy, and approximately 38% had some.

The specimen comprised CD4+ or CD8+ T cells sorted from blood, sampled in a trial of the OX40 agonist ivuxolimab. The source of this sequence is an adult with an advanced solid tumor such as melanoma, head and neck, liver or kidney cancer. The J gene is TRBJ1-2, the V gene TRBV2; D call uncertain. The CDR3 DNA follows: TGTGCCAGCAGTGTTTTGGGTTCCGGCTACACCTTC. Its translation is CASSVLGSGYTF.